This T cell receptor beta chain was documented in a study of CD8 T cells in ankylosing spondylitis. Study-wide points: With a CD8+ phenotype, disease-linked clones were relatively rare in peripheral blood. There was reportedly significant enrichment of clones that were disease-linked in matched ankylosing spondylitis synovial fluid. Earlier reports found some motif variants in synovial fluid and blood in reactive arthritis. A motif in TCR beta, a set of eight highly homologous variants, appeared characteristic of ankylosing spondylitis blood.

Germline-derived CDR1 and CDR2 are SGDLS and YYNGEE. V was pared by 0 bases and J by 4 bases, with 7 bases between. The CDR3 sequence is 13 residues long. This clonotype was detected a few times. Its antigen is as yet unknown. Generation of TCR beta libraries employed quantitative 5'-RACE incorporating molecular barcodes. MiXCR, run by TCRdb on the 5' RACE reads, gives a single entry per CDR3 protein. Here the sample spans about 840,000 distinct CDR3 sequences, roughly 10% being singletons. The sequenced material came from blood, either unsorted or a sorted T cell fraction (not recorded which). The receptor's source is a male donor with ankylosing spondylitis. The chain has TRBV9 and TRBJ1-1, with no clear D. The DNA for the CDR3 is TGTGCCAGCAGCGTAGCCAGCATCACTGAAGCTTTCTTT. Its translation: CASSVASITEAFF.